The clone carrying this T cell receptor beta chain has more than one count but fewer than ten. The antigen remains unidentified. The entirety of the isolated RNA underwent reverse transcription, so expressed TCRB transcripts were sequenced. Mean read depth for naive, central memory and regulatory T cell samples was 3 million to 4.5 million reads. Clones were sequenced by immunoSEQ multiplex PCR, and TCRdb holds only the in-frame ones, with some missing. The sample lists around 330,000 clones, roughly 9.6% occurring once. The data were obtained in a study of beta chain features in type 1 diabetes. Per the germline V gene, CDR1 is DFQATT and CDR2 is SNEGSKA (reference sequence). The length of the CDR3 is 9 residues. V was pared by 6 bases and J by 12 bases, with 11 bases between. General study points: For patients, the naive, central memory and Treg TCRB repertoires appeared more alike than for healthy donors. Among type 1 diabetes patients, VDJ junctions had fewer insertions and more deletions.

The sequenced material came from naive CD4+ T cells from blood. The chain uses TRBV20-1 and TRBJ1-1; D gene unclear. The clonotype was recovered from a woman in her 30s in good health. The CDR3 here is CSAITQSFF. CDR3 DNA sequence: TGCAGTGCCATAACCCAGTCTTTCTTT.